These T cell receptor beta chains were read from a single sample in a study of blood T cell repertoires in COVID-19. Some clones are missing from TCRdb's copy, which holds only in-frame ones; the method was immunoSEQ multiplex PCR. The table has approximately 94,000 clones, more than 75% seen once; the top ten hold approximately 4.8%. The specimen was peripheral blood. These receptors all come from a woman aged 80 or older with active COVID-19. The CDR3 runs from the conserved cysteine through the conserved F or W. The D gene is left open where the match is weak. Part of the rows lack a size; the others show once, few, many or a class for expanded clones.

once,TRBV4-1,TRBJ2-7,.,CASSQVWTDPYEQYF,TGCGCCAGCAGCCAAGTGTGGACAGACCCCTACGAGCAGTACTTC
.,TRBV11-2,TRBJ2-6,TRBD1,CASSSTPGQVPSGANVLTF,TGTGCCAGCAGCTCCACCCCGGGACAGGTTCCCTCTGGGGCCAACGTCCTGACTTTC
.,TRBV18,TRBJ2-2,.,CASSPDTSGVRTGELFF,TGTGCCAGCTCACCAGATACGTCCGGGGTGCGGACCGGGGAGCTGTTTTTT
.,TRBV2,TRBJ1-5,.,CASSDGAVSNQPQHF,TGTGCCAGCAGTGATGGGGCTGTAAGCAATCAGCCCCAGCATTTT
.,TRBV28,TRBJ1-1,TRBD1,CASSTGGTEAFF,TGTGCCAGCAGTACAGGGGGCACTGAAGCTTTCTTT
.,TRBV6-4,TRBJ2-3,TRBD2,CASSALGGTSTDTQYF,TGTGCCAGCAGTGCCTTGGGGGGGACTAGCACAGATACGCAGTATTTT
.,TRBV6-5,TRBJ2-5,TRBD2,CASSYSRPAGQETQYF,TGTGCCAGCAGTTACTCGAGGCCAGCGGGACAAGAGACCCAGTACTTC
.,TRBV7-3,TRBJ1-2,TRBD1,CASSSQGQGGYGYTF,TGTGCCAGCAGCTCGCAAGGACAGGGCGGCTATGGCTACACCTTC
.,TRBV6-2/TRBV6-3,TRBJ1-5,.,CASSYFALTALGPNQPQHF,TGTGCCAGCAGTTACTTCGCTCTGACAGCCTTGGGGCCCAATCAGCCCCAGCATTTT
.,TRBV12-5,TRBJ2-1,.,CASGDNSYNEQFF,TGTGCTAGTGGGGACAACTCCTACAATGAGCAGTTCTTC
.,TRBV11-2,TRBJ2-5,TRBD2,CASSLEGLTETQYF,TGTGCCAGCAGCTTAGAGGGACTAACAGAGACCCAGTACTTC
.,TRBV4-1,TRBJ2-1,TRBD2,CASSQDPQREAPYNEQFF,TGCGCCAGCAGCCAAGATCCCCAGCGGGAAGCACCCTACAATGAGCAGTTCTTC
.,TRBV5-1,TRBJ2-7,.,CASSLALDNYEQYF,TGCGCCAGCAGCCTAGCCCTCGATAATTACGAGCAGTACTTC
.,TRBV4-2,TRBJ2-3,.,CASSQRWGLQQDTQYF,TGTGCCAGCAGCCAAAGGTGGGGCCTCCAGCAAGATACGCAGTATTTT
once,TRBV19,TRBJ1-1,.,CASINANSGNTEAFF,TGTGCCAGTATCAATGCCAACAGCGGGAACACTGAAGCTTTCTTT
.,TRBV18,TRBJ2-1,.,CASSPARGGDEQFF,TGTGCCAGCTCGCCAGCACGTGGGGGCGATGAGCAGTTCTTC
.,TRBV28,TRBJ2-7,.,CASSPRPGLLYEQYF,TGTGCCAGCAGTCCACGTCCGGGACTGCTCTACGAGCAGTACTTC
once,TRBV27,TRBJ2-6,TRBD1,CASRRGQGMFGANVLTF,TGTGCCAGCAGGAGGGGACAGGGGATGTTTGGGGCCAACGTCCTGACTTTC
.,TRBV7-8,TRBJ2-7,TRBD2,CASSLDSSGSGEQYF,TGTGCCAGCAGCTTAGATTCTAGCGGGAGTGGCGAGCAGTACTTC
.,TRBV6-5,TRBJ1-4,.,CASSPGHGNEKLFF,TGTGCCAGCAGTCCGGGACACGGAAATGAAAAACTGTTTTTT
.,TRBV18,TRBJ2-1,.,CASSPMELYNEQFF,TGTGCCAGCTCACCGATGGAGCTCTACAATGAGCAGTTCTTC
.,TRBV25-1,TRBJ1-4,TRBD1,CASSEPTGFNEKLFF,TGTGCCAGCAGTGAACCGACAGGGTTTAATGAAAAACTGTTTTTT
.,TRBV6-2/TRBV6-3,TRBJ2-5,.,CASSYLLETLQETQYF,TGTGCCAGCAGTTACCTCCTAGAAACGCTCCAAGAGACCCAGTACTTC
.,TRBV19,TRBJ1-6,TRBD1,CASTITGTGNSPLHF,TGTGCCAGTACCATCACCGGGACAGGGAACTCACCCCTCCACTTT
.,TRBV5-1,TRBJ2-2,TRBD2,CASSSSGTKNTGELFF,TGCGCCAGCAGTTCCAGCGGGACTAAGAACACCGGGGAGCTGTTTTTT
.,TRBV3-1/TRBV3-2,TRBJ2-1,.,CASSRDNLLTFF,TGTGCCAGCAGCCGGGACAATCTTCTGACGTTCTTC
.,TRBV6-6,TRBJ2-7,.,CASSYSVAGPYEQYF,TGTGCCAGCAGTTACTCTGTGGCAGGGCCCTACGAGCAGTACTTC
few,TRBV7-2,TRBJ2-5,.,CASSLAIGVGETQYF,TGTGCCAGCAGCTTAGCTATCGGGGTGGGAGAGACCCAGTACTTC
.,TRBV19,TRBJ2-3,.,CASSIDRERGTDTQYF,TGTGCCAGTAGTATAGATCGGGAACGGGGGACAGATACGCAGTATTTT
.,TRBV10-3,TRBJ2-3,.,CAISESAPRTQYF,TGTGCCATCAGTGAGTCAGCCCCTAGGACGCAGTATTTT
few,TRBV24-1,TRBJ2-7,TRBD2,CATSDSSSGDLYEQYF,TGTGCCACCAGTGATTCGAGTAGCGGGGACCTCTACGAGCAGTACTTC
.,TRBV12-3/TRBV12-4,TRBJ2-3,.,CASIDFAGTQYF,TGTGCCAGCATAGATTTTGCGGGTACGCAGTATTTT
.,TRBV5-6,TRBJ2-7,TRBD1,CASSPPRDRGTLNSYEQYF,TGTGCCAGCAGCCCGCCCCGGGACAGGGGGACTCTAAACTCCTACGAGCAGTACTTC
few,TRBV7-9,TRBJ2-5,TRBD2,CASSAGLAGGVRETQYF,TGTGCCAGCAGCGCAGGACTAGCGGGAGGGGTCCGAGAGACCCAGTACTTC
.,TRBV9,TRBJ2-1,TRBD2,CASSVAPSGGQYEQFF,TGTGCCAGCAGCGTAGCACCTAGCGGGGGCCAATATGAGCAGTTCTTC
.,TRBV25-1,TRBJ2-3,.,CASSVSGGRTDTQYF,TGTGCCAGCAGTGTGAGCGGAGGGAGAACAGATACGCAGTATTTT
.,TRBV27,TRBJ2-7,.,CASRSGGGSEQYF,TGTGCCAGCAGGTCCGGAGGAGGTTCGGAGCAGTACTTC
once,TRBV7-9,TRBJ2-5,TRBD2,CASSQDSGAETQYF,TGTGCCAGCAGCCAAGATAGCGGGGCGGAGACCCAGTACTTC
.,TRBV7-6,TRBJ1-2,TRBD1,CASSPRQGLYGYTF,TGTGCCAGCAGCCCCCGACAGGGTCTGTACGGCTACACCTTC
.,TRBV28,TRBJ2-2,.,CASSFYSAPNTGELFF,TGTGCCAGCAGTTTCTATAGCGCACCGAACACCGGGGAGCTGTTTTTT
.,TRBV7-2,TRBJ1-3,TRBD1,CASSLGQGANTIYF,TGTGCCAGCAGCTTGGGACAGGGAGCAAACACCATATATTTT
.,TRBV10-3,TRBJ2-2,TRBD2,CAIGGLAGYTGELFF,TGTGCCATCGGAGGTTTAGCGGGCTACACCGGGGAGCTGTTTTTT
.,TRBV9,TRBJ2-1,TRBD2,CASSVGPGGLENEQFF,TGTGCCAGCAGCGTAGGACCGGGAGGCCTCGAAAATGAGCAGTTCTTC
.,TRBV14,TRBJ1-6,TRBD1,CASSQRQGWSYNSPLHF,TGTGCCAGCAGCCAGAGACAGGGGTGGTCCTATAATTCACCCCTCCACTTT
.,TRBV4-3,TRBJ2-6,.,CASSQEGAGANVLTF,TGCGCCAGCAGCCAAGAAGGGGCTGGGGCCAACGTCCTGACTTTC
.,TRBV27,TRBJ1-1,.,CASRLTGYRTEAFF,TGTGCCAGCAGGTTAACAGGGTATAGGACTGAAGCTTTCTTT
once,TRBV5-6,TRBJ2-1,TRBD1,CASSPGTAPYNEQFF,TGTGCCAGCAGCCCGGGGACAGCTCCCTACAATGAGCAGTTCTTC
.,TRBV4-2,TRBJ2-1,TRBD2,CASSPGTSGTNEQFF,TGTGCCAGCAGCCCCGGGACTAGCGGGACCAATGAGCAGTTCTTC
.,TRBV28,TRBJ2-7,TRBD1,CASSHNRGDYEQYF,TGTGCCAGCAGTCATAACAGGGGAGACTACGAGCAGTACTTC
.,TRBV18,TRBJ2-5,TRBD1,CASSRTGPETQYF,TGTGCCAGCTCGAGGACAGGCCCAGAGACCCAGTACTTC
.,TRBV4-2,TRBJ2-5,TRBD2,CASSPWDSGRAGETQYF,TGTGCCAGCAGCCCGTGGGATAGCGGGAGGGCAGGTGAGACCCAGTACTTC
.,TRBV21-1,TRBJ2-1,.,CASSRTRVYNEQFF,TGTGCCAGCAGCAGGACTAGGGTCTACAATGAGCAGTTCTTC
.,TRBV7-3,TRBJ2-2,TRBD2,CASSSLGLAVTGELFF,TGTGCCAGCAGCTCCCTGGGACTAGCGGTAACCGGGGAGCTGTTTTTT
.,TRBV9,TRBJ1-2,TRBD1,CASSPRTGDYGYTF,TGTGCCAGCAGCCCTAGGACAGGCGACTATGGCTACACCTTC
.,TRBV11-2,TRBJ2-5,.,CASSLAAPYQETQYF,TGTGCCAGCAGCTTAGCCGCGCCCTACCAAGAGACCCAGTACTTC